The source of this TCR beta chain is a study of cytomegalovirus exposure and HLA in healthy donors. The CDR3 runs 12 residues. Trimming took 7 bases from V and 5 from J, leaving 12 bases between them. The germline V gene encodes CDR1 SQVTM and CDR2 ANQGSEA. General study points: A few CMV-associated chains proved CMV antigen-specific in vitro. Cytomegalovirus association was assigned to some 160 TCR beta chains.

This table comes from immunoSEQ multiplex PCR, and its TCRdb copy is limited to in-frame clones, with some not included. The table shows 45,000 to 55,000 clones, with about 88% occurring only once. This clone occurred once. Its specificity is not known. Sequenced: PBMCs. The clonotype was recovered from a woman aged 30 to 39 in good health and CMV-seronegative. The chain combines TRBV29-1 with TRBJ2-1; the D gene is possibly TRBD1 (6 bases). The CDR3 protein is CSASTGNNEQFF. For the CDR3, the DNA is TGCAGCGCGTCTACAGGGAACAATGAGCAGTTCTTC.